The table lists the clone carrying this TCR beta chain with many counts. Its antigen is as yet unknown. No ophthalmopathy progression within 18 months constituted stable Graves' hyperthyroidism. Amplification targeted TCR beta CDR3 regions from RNA transcripts. First-round RT-PCR of the TCR CDR3 relied on the HTBI primer set. TCRdb processed the multiplex PCR reads anew with MiXCR; each CDR3 protein has one entry. The top ten hold 7% to 10% of the sample, which has about 840,000 distinct CDR3 sequences, roughly 40% seen once. The sample comes from a study of T cells in Graves' hyperthyroidism and ophthalmopathy. Study-level findings and limits: Blood also carried most thyroid clonotypes expanded above 0.001. Before onset, by a median of approximately 6.8 months, the model predicted ophthalmopathy.

The CDR3 totals 12 residues. The J segment lost 8 bases and the V segment lost 3 bases, leaving 6 bases of the junction unmatched. CDR1 is DFQATT and CDR2 is SNEGSKA in the germline V gene (reference sequence). The receptor was isolated from a man between 18 and 29 years old with Graves' hyperthyroidism. The chain has TRBV20-1 and TRBJ2-7; TRBD1 aligns across 8 bases. Sequenced: blood. CDR3: CSARTQGAKQYF. Here the CDR3 DNA reads TGCAGTGCTAGGACGCAGGGGGCGAAGCAGTACTTC.